This T cell receptor (beta chain) was sequenced for a study of T-cell reconstitution after alpha-beta-depleted transplantation in children (dated by TCRdb to about 2016). Concerning the study at large: Using TCR repertoire profiling, the study followed T-cell immune reconstitution in a quantitative way in children after TCRalphabeta/CD19-depleted allogeneic hematopoietic cell transplantation.

Preparation of the library involved PCR. The sequencer was an Illumina HiSeq 2500. Molecular barcoding was employed in the preparation of TCR libraries, with unique molecular identifiers being used to normalize TCRbeta repertoire quantification. The raw public data were reprocessed by TCRdb itself: fastp quality trimming at Q25, MiXCR clonotype calling, in-frame beta chains only. Rows are unified per CDR3 protein, each entry keeping the most common DNA and genes. In this sample the table shows hundreds of thousands of distinct CDR3 sequences, approximately 17% of which occur a single time. The ten biggest clones cover over 0.95% of the sample. The table lists this clonotype with many counts. Its recognized antigen is unknown. There are no base qualities to consult, and no much larger clone falls within one base. The receptor's source is a human donor who donated a stem cell graft to a child with acute myeloid leukemia. This specimen was PBMCs from the stem cell graft donor, taken from the stem cell graft.

The sequenced DNA: TGTGCCAGCAGCCCCTTCGGAGGGAACACTGAAGCTTTCTTT. Translated, it gives CASSPFGGNTEAFF. The sequence links TRBV7-2 to TRBJ1-1, with the D gene not clear enough to name. V was cut back by 5 bases and J by 1 base, leaving a gap of 11 bases between them. The germline V gene gives CDR1 as SGHTA and CDR2 as FQGNSA. Taken from cysteine to phenylalanine, the CDR3 has 14 residues. The DNA shown is the 42-base CDR3, in frame from base 1. With all but the CDR3 taken from the reference TRBV7-2 and TRBJ1-1 genes, the full variable domain is: GAGVSQSPSNKVTEKGKDVELRCDPISGHTALYWYRQSLGQGLEFLIYFQGNSAPDKSGLPSDRFSAERTGGSVSTLTIQRTQQEDSAVYLCASSPFGGNTEAFFGQGTRLTVV.